The sequence of this T cell receptor (beta chain) was determined in a study of early T cells in non-severe SARS-CoV-2 infection listed by TCRdb under 2021. Notes on the research overall: Because TCR sequencing relied on bulk RNA taken from unsorted whole blood, pairing of alpha and beta chains was not possible.

Paper-wide results and their limitations: VDJdb matching was skewed toward anti-spike CD8 responses and likely underestimated virus-specific expansions by missing private and CD4 specificities.

A case-control design nested within a healthcare worker cohort in London, UK, was used, with weekly nasopharyngeal swab PCR tests and blood sampling performed. Healthcare workers were recruited during the week of the UK lockdown, between 23 and 31 March 2020, and followed weekly for up to about 15 weeks. There are many counts of this clonotype. This clone's antigen is unknown. The record has no base qualities; no much larger clone is one base away. At the junction V is shortened by 4 bases and J by 0 bases, with 14 bases in between. Spanning cysteine to phenylalanine, the CDR3 consists of 16 amino acids. Only the CDR3 part of the read is kept: 48 bases, read in frame from the first base. The germline V gene provides CDR1 SGDLS and CDR2 YYNGEE. Libraries came from 5' RACE. The listed sequencing device is NextSeq 500. In the TCR library protocol, unique molecular identifiers were attached to individual cDNA molecules to correct for PCR bias and sequencing error. Both TCR alpha and beta chains were sequenced, and tight co-correlation was observed between alpha and beta sequence abundances in each sample. The original methods were these. Decombinator V4 was used to annotate the V gene, J gene and CDR3 of the TCR sequences. TCRs were defined as expanded if a significant change between any two time points was detected under a Poisson model with p below 0.0001. Abundances of TCRs were expressed as counts per million after normalisation to the total number of TCRs sequenced in each sample. MAIT TCRs were defined by TRAV1-2 paired with TRAJ12, TRAJ20 or TRAJ33, and iNKT TCRs by TRAV10 paired with TRAJ18. VDJdb, accessed 1 November 2021, was searched for CMV, EBV and SARS-CoV-2 annotated TCRs, with TCRs annotated for multiple antigens excluded. TCRdb trimmed public reads at Q25 via fastp, called clones via MiXCR and kept in-frame beta chains. One record per CDR3 amino acid sequence lists the most common genes and DNA. The V and J calls and clone size come from TCRdb's table, not from the authors' own analysis. The table for this sample lists around 37,000 distinct CDR3 sequences; 8.5% to 10% of them were counted only once. The ten largest clonotypes hold roughly 12% of the sample.

The chain links TRBV9 with TRBJ1-3, with TRBD1 tentatively as D gene (5 bases match). The sample comprised whole blood. This TCR derives from an adult who was a healthcare worker with PCR-confirmed SARS-CoV-2 infection or an uninfected control (not recorded which). Read as DNA, the sequence is TGTGCCAGCAGCCCGAAGGGGTTAACCTCTGGAAACACCATATATTTT. This translates into CASSPKGLTSGNTIYF.